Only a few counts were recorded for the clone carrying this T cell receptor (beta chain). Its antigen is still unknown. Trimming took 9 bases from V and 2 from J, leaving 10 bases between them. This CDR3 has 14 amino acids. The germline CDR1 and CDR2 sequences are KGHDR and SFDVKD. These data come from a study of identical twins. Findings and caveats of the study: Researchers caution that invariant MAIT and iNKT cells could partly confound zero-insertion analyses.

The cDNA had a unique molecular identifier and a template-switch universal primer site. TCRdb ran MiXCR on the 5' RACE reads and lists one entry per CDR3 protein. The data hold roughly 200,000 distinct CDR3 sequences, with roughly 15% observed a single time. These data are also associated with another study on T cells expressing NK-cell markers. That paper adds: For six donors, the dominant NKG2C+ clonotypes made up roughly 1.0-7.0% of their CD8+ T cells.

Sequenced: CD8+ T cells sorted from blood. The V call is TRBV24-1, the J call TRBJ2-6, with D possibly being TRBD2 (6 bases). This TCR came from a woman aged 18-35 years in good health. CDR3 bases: TGTGCCACCCGGAGGGGCGCTGGGGCCAACGTCCTGACTTTC. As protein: CATRRGAGANVLTF.